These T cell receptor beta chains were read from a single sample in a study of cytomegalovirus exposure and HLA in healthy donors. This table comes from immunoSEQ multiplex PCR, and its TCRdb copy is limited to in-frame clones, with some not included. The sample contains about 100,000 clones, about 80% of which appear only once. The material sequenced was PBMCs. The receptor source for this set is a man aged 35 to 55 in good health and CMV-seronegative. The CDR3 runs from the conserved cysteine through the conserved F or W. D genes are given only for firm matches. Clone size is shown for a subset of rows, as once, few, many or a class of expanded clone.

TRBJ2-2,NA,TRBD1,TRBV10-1,CASSESSRDRRNTGELFF
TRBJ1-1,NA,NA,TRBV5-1,CASSFVSQDTEAFF
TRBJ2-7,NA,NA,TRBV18,CASSPGTTLYYEQYF
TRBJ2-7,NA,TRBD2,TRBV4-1,CASSQRESGGDSSYEQYF
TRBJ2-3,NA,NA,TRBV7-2,CASSIQGTPLSTDTQYF
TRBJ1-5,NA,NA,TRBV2,CASSLRPPQPQHF
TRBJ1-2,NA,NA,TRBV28,CASSPAGVGPGGYGYTF
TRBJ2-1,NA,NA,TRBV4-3,CASSQGYNEQFF
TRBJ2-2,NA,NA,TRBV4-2,CASSQLGGTGELFF
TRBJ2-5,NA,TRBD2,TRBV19,CASRGTSGGETQYF
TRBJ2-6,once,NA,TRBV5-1,CASSFGSGGANVLTF
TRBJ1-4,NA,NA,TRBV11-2,CASSLGQQINEKLFF
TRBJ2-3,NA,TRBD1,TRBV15,CATRRQGITDTQYF
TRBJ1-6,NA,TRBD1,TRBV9,CASSTWTGRNNSPLHF
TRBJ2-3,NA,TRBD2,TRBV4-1,CASSLRDLAGGSTDTQYF
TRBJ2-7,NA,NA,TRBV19,CASSRAGPLDEQYF
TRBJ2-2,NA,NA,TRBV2,CASRGNGELFF
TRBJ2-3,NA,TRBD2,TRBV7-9,CASSRGTSGFTDTQYF
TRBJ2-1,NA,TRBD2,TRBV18,CASSLAGAYNEQFF
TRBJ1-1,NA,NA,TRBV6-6,CASGRASSMNTEAFF
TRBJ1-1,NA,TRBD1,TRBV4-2,CASSQDGQAPTEAFF
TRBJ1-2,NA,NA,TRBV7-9,CASSFGEGGYTF
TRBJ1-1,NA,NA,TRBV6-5,CASKLDETEAFF
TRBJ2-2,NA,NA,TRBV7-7,CASSLDRTGELFF
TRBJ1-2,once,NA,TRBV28,CASSQPRGPNYGYTF
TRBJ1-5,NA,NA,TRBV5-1,CASRAGLNQPQHF
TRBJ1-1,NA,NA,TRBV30,CAWSKQVEAFF
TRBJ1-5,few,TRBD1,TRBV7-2,CASSLAGGWQPQHF
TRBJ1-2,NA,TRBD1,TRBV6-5,CASSYSGQGYGYTF
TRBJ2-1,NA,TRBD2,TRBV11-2,CASRPTSGGGNEQFF
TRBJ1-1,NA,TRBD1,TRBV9,CASSTSGQGNTEAFF
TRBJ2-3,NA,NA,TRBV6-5,CASSKEPGTDTQYF
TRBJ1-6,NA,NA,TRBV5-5,CASSLDSVPLHF
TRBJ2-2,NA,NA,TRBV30,CAWSDNRELFF
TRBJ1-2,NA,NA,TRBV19,CASRGTGGYTF
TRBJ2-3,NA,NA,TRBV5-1,CASSLGASQVTDTQYF
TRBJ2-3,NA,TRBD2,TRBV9,CASSVAAGGTDTQYF
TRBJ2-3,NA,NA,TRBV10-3,CAISGGGLQVPTQYF
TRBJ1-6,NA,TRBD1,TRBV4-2,CASSQKQGEASPLHF
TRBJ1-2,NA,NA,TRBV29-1,CSVAWGGYGYTF
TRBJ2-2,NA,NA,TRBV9,CASSLTGFPNTGELFF
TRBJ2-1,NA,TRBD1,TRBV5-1,CASRLRQGAQIHNEQFF
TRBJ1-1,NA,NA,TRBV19,CASSSDPSTGTEAFF
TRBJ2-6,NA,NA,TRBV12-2,CARLTGGPAGANVLTF
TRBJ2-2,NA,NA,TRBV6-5,CASSEQDTGELFF
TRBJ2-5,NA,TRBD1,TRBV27,CASRKGARETQYF
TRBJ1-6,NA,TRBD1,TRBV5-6,CASSSATGAADSPLHF
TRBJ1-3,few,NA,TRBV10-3,CAIREDTSSGNTIYF
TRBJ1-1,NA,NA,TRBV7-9,CSSFRGTEAFF
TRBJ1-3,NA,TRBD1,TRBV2,CASSQQGAGNTIYF
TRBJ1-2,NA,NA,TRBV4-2,CASSQDILANYGYTF